This T cell receptor (beta chain) was recorded in a study of blood T cell repertoires in COVID-19. Across the study: COVID-19 samples collected from the United States, Italy and Spain covered acute and convalescent phases. PBMCs, B-cell-depleted T cells, or T cells provided the cDNA or gDNA that made up the material.

The authors' processing: Using reference gene primer amplification, nucleated cell counts were estimated. TCRdb's copy holds only in-frame clones and misses some; the assay was immunoSEQ multiplex PCR. V and J calls and clone size follow that table, whereas D and trimming were derived from the DNA. Of around 170,000 clones in the sample, roughly 90% were seen once. Germline V gene lookup returns CDR1 SGHAT and CDR2 FQNNGV. This CDR3 is built from 16 residues. V shed 3 bases and J 5 bases; nucleotides not matched to a gene: 10. The rearrangement links TRBV11-2 to TRBJ2-5; 9 positions match TRBD1. The sequence was collected from a man over 45 with acute or convalescent COVID-19. The sequenced sample was peripheral blood. CDR3: CASSFNTGGGSETQYF. Here the CDR3 DNA reads TGTGCCAGCAGCTTTAATACAGGGGGCGGATCTGAGACCCAGTACTTC.